One sample yielded the 16 T cell receptor beta chains listed below, sequenced in a study of T-cell reconstitution after alpha-beta-depleted transplantation in children (dated by TCRdb to the mid-2010s). Receptor amplification or capture employed PCR. Sequencing relied on an Illumina HiSeq 2500. TCR libraries were prepared with molecular barcoding, using unique molecular identifiers to normalize TCRbeta repertoire quantification. The public reads were reprocessed in TCRdb via fastp at Q25 and MiXCR, keeping in-frame beta chains. All rows with the same CDR3 protein become a single entry with the most common DNA and genes. The sample table records 330,000 or so distinct CDR3 sequences; roughly 9.1% of these occur just once. Jointly, the top ten make up less than 9% of the sample. Explained via the paper, the treatment or condition label denotes: allogeneic hematopoietic cell transplantation with graft depleted of TCRalphabeta T cells and CD19 B cells.

The source was PBMCs, collected before TCRalphabeta/CD19-depleted stem cell transplant. The receptors were gathered from a boy under two years old with acute myeloid leukemia, due to receive a stem cell transplant.

This clonotype was seen a handful of times. The chain has TRBV19 and TRBJ2-6, with no clear D. Trimming removed 6 bases from V and 1 base from J, with 13 bases in between. CDR1 is LNHDA, CDR2 SQIVND, per germline (reference sequence). The CDR3 has 16 amino acids. CDR3 in amino acids: CASRYPLGSGANVLTF. DNA of the CDR3: TGTGCCAGTAGATATCCCTTGGGGTCTGGGGCCAACGTCCTGACTTTC.

In its sample, this clonotype was seen many times. The V and J genes are TRBV2 and TRBJ2-7; 9 bases align to TRBD1. The junction had 4 bases not matched to a gene; V was cut back by 5 bases and J by 2 bases. Per the germline V gene, CDR1 is SNHLY and CDR2 is FYNNEI. The CDR3 is 14 residues long. This CDR3 reads CASSPTGGAYEQYF. The CDR3 region has the DNA TGTGCCAGCAGTCCGACAGGGGGGGCCTACGAGCAGTACTTC.

This clonotype occurred many times. J is TRBJ2-2 and V is TRBV28; TRBD1 agrees at 7 bases. From germline, CDR1 is MDHEN and CDR2 SYDVKM. J lost 5 bases, V lost 2 bases, and 8 bases had no gene match. The CDR3 sequence is 16 residues long. The CDR3 sequence is CASSLPWDSPTGELFF. The CDR3, as DNA: TGTGCCAGCAGTTTACCCTGGGACAGTCCTACCGGGGAGCTGTTTTTT.

This clonotype was recorded many times. This rearrangement joins TRBV5-1 to TRBJ2-2; the D is unclear. Trimming shortened V by 3 bases and J by 2 bases, and 5 bases separated the two germline ends. Germline loops: CDR1 SGHRS, CDR2 YFSETQ. The CDR3 consists of 13 residues. This chain's CDR3 is CASSSLNTGELFF. The CDR3, as DNA: TGCGCCAGCAGCTCTCTTAACACCGGGGAGCTGTTTTTT.

This clonotype occurred many times. The genes are TRBV29-1 and TRBJ2-5; tentatively, D is TRBD1 (6 bases). CDR1 is SQVTM and CDR2 is ANQGSEA in the germline V gene. This CDR3 has 12 residues. V was trimmed by 7 bases and J by 3 bases, leaving 12 bases between them. CDR3 sequence: CSETGPEETQYF. The CDR3 region has the DNA TGCAGCGAAACAGGGCCCGAAGAGACCCAGTACTTC. Supplemented by reference TRBV29-1 and TRBJ2-5, the full variable domain reads SAVISQKPSRDICQRGTSLTIQCQVDSQVTMMFWYRQQPGQSLTLIATANQGSEATYESGFVIDKFPISRPNLTFSTLTVSNMSPEDSSIYLCSETGPEETQYFGPGTRLLVL.

This clonotype has just a few counts. The chain recombines TRBV19 with TRBJ1-5; the match to TRBD1 covers 9 bases. This CDR3 spans 17 amino acids. From germline, CDR1 is LNHDA and CDR2 SQIVND (reference sequence). The trim removed 5 bases at V and 6 bases at J, leaving 14 bases unmatched. CDR3 loop: CASSQPRDRGWFQPQHF. The CDR3 DNA reads TGTGCCAGTAGTCAACCCCGAGACAGGGGGTGGTTTCAGCCCCAGCATTTT.

This clonotype has at least ten counts. The J gene is TRBJ2-5, the V gene TRBV12-3 or TRBV12-4; D perhaps matches TRBD2 (6 bases). V shed 7 bases and J shed 6 bases, with 18 bases lying between them. The CDR3 runs to 14 residues. The CDR3 coding sequence is TGTGCCAGCACACCGGGACCGGGGGTCAAGACCCAGTACTTC. This gives the protein CASTPGPGVKTQYF.

This clonotype has ten or more counts. The rearrangement links TRBV7-9 to TRBJ2-3; no clear D. Germline CDR1 reads SEHNR; CDR2 reads FQNEAQ (reference sequence). Trimming pared 1 base from V and 4 bases from J, leaving 18 bases between. The CDR3 is 17 amino acids. The CDR3 sequence is CASSLGRNRESADTQYF. CDR3 DNA: TGTGCCAGCAGCTTAGGACGGAACAGAGAGTCCGCAGATACGCAGTATTTT.

This clonotype was counted ten times or more. The chain has TRBV27 and TRBJ1-1; D is unresolved. The CDR3 consists of 15 residues. V gave up 0 bases and J gave up 7 bases, with 15 bases separating them. Germline lookup yields CDR1 MNHEY and CDR2 SMNVEV (reference sequence). DNA for the CDR3: TGTGCCAGCAGTTTATCCATCCTCGATCTTAGTGAAGCTTTCTTT. Its protein is CASSLSILDLSEAFF.

This clonotype was found many times. This rearrangement joins TRBV5-1 to TRBJ2-1, with 10 bases lining up with TRBD2. Trimming took 1 base from V and 4 from J; bases not matched to a gene: 14. Germline V lookup: CDR1 SGHRS, CDR2 YFSETQ. The CDR3 sequence is 19 residues long. CDR3 loop: CASSLYRIPGLATYNEQFF. CDR3 nucleotide sequence: TGCGCCAGCAGCTTGTACAGGATACCGGGACTAGCGACTTACAATGAGCAGTTCTTC.

This clonotype occurred many times. The chain links TRBV5-1 to TRBJ2-7; 11 bases map to TRBD2. Germline assignment: CDR1 SGHRS and CDR2 YFSETQ. Losses at the gene ends were 1 base for V and 5 bases for J; bases not matched to a gene: 8. The CDR3 is made up of 16 amino acids. CDR3 sequence (DNA): TGCGCCAGCAGCTTGCCTCTACTAGCGGGAGACCACGAGCAGTACTTC. It codes for CASSLPLLAGDHEQYF. Based on the CDR3 plus reference TRBV5-1 and TRBJ2-7, the full variable domain is KAGVTQTPRYLIKTRGQQVTLSCSPISGHRSVSWYQQTPGQGLQFLFEYFSETQRNKGNFPGRFSGRQFSNSRSEMNVSTLELGDSALYLCASSLPLLAGDHEQYFGPGTRLTVT.

The rearrangement uses TRBV7-3 and TRBJ2-1; 9 bases are a match to TRBD2. V was pared by 5 bases and J by 8 bases, with 10 bases of the junction left unmatched. Germline CDR1 is SGHTA and CDR2 is FQGTGA. This CDR3 is built from 15 residues. CDR3 sequence reads: CASSRGAGGPDEQFF. DNA of the CDR3: TGTGCCAGCAGCCGGGGGGCGGGGGGGCCAGATGAGCAGTTCTTC.

This clonotype has a handful of counts. V usage is TRBV2 and J usage is TRBJ1-2; D is possibly TRBD1 (5 bases). Germline values: CDR1 SNHLY, CDR2 FYNNEI. Trimming left V 0 bases short and J 6 bases short, with 14 bases between. The CDR3 consists of 15 residues. The CDR3 loop is CASSEAVIQGDGYTF. CDR3 nucleotide sequence: TGTGCCAGCAGTGAAGCGGTGATTCAGGGTGATGGCTACACCTTC.

This clonotype was recorded many times. V is TRBV28 and J is TRBJ1-5; TRBD1 is a possible D gene (6 bases). Deletions cut 3 bases from V and 3 bases from J, with 15 bases between. The germline gives CDR1 MDHEN, CDR2 SYDVKM. The CDR3 spans 16 residues. CDR3 nucleotides: TGTGCCAGCAGTTTCGAGGTGACAGGTTACAATCAGCCCCAGCATTTT. Translating gives CASSFEVTGYNQPQHF.

Of note for this clonotype: This may be a read error, as it is one base from a much larger clone. The chain couples TRBV7-2 to TRBJ2-3; 12 nucleotides align to TRBD2. The CDR3 loop spans 16 amino acids. Trimming at V came to 6 bases and at J to 6 bases, leaving 10 bases not matched to a gene. Germline-derived CDR1 and CDR2 are SGHTA and FQGNSA. The CDR3 DNA reads as TGTGCCAGCAGTAGTCCTAGCGGGAGGGGATGGGATACGCAGTATTTT. Protein sequence: CASSSPSGRGWDTQYF.

This clonotype has ten or more counts. V and J are TRBV7-9 and TRBJ2-3; TRBD2 aligns across 9 bases. CDR1 SEHNR and CDR2 FQNEAQ come from the germline V gene (reference sequence). This CDR3 has 15 amino acids. The junction had 0 bases not matched to a gene; V was cut back by 1 base and J by 1 base. CDR3 nucleotides: TGTGCCAGCAGCTTAGTAGCGGGGGGCACAGATACGCAGTATTTT. It codes for CASSLVAGGTDTQYF.